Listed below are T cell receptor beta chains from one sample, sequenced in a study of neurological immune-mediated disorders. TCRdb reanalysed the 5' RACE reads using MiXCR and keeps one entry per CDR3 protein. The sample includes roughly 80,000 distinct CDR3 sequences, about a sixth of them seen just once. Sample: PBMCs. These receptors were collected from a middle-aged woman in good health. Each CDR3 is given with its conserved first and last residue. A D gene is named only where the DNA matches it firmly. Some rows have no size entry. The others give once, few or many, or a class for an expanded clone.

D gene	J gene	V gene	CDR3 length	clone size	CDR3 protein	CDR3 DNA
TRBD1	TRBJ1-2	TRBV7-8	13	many	CASSLRTGDGYTF	TGTGCCAGCAGCTTGAGGACAGGGGATGGCTACACCTTC
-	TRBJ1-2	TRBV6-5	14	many	CASSSPRGNYGYTF	TGTGCCAGCAGTTCTCCTCGGGGGAACTATGGCTACACCTTC
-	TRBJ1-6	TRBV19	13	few	CASSYRGDSPLHF	TGTGCCAGTAGCTATCGGGGGGACTCACCCCTCCACTTT
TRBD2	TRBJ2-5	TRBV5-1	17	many	CASSLEVTSGMGETQYF	TGCGCCAGCAGCTTGGAGGTGACTAGCGGGATGGGGGAGACCCAGTACTTC
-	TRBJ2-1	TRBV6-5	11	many	CASHEGNEQFF	TGTGCCAGTCACGAGGGGAATGAGCAGTTCTTC
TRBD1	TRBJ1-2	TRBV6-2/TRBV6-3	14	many	CASSYSTGLNGYTF	TGTGCCAGCAGTTACTCGACAGGGTTAAATGGCTACACCTTC
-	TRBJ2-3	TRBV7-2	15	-	CASSNGGAPTDIQYF	TGTGCCAGCTCAAACGGGGGAGCACCCACAGATATTCAGTATTTT
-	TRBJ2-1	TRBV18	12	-	CASSPLRGEQFF	TGTGCCAGCTCACCACTACGGGGAGAGCAGTTCTTC
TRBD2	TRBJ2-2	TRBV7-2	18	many	CASSLWGGTEANTGELFF	TGTGCCAGCAGCTTGTGGGGGGGGACCGAAGCGAACACCGGGGAGCTGTTTTTT
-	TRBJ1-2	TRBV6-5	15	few	CASSYSGRKNYGYTF	TGTGCCAGCAGTTACTCGGGCAGAAAGAACTATGGCTACACCTTC
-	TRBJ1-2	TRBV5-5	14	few	CASSLYLPNYGYTF	TGTGCCAGCAGCTTATACCTTCCTAACTATGGCTACACCTTC
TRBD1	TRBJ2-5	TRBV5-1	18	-	CASSLEPAGGIIQETQYF	TGCGCCAGCAGCTTGGAGCCCGCAGGGGGCATTATCCAAGAGACCCAGTACTTC
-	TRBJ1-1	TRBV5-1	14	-	CASSATGLNTEAFF	TGCGCCAGCAGTGCTACCGGTCTGAACACTGAAGCTTTCTTT
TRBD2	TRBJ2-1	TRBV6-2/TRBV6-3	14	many	CASRGAGGPREQFF	TGTGCCAGCAGGGGAGCGGGGGGGCCACGAGAGCAGTTCTTC
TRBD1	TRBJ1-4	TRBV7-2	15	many	CASSLTGQKNEKLFF	TGTGCCAGCAGCCTAACGGGACAGAAGAATGAAAAACTGTTTTTT
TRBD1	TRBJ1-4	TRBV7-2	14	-	CASSSQGGGEKLFF	TGTGCCAGCAGCTCACAGGGGGGTGGTGAAAAACTGTTTTTT
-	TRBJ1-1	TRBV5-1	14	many	CASSLGLANTEAFF	TGCGCCAGCAGCTTGGGCTTAGCAAACACTGAAGCTTTCTTT
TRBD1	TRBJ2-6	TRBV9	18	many	CASSVAGTGFSGANVLTF	TGTGCCAGCAGCGTAGCGGGGACAGGGTTCTCTGGGGCCAACGTCCTGACTTTC
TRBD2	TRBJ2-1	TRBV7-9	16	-	CASTPPGTRGVGEQFF	TGTGCCAGCACCCCCCCTGGGACTAGGGGGGTTGGGGAGCAGTTCTTC
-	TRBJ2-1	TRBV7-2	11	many	CASSLVSEQFF	TGTGCCAGCAGCTTAGTTAGTGAGCAGTTCTTC
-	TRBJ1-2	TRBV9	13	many	CASSVGTGQGYTF	TGTGCCAGCAGCGTAGGCACAGGGCAAGGCTACACCTTC
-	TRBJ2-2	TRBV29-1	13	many	CSVVWTNTGELFF	TGCAGCGTTGTCTGGACGAACACCGGGGAGCTGTTTTTT
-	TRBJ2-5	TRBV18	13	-	CASSLKPVETQYF	TGTGCCAGCTCACTAAAACCGGTGGAGACCCAGTACTTC
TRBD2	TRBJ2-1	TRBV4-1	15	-	CASSPFGGAYNYQFF	TGCGCCAGCAGTCCTTTCGGGGGGGCCTACAATTATCAGTTCTTC
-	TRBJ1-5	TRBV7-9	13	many	CASSSQGGQPQHF	TGTGCCAGCAGCTCGCAGGGAGGTCAGCCCCAGCATTTT
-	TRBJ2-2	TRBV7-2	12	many	CASSPYFGELFF	TGTGCCAGCAGCCCCTATTTCGGGGAGCTGTTTTTT
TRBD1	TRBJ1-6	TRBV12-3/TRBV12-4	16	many	CASRGVQGAGNSPLHF	TGTGCCAGCAGGGGGGTACAGGGGGCTGGGAATTCACCCCTCCACTTT
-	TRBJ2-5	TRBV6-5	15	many	CASSYQIGTTETQYF	TGTGCCAGCAGTTACCAAATCGGGACGACAGAGACCCAGTACTTC
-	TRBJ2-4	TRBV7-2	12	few	CASSSDRNIQYF	TGTGCCAGCAGCTCGGACAGAAACATTCAGTACTTC
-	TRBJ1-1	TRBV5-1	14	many	CASSLSPLSGEAFF	TGCGCCAGCAGCTTAAGCCCCCTTAGCGGTGAAGCTTTCTTT